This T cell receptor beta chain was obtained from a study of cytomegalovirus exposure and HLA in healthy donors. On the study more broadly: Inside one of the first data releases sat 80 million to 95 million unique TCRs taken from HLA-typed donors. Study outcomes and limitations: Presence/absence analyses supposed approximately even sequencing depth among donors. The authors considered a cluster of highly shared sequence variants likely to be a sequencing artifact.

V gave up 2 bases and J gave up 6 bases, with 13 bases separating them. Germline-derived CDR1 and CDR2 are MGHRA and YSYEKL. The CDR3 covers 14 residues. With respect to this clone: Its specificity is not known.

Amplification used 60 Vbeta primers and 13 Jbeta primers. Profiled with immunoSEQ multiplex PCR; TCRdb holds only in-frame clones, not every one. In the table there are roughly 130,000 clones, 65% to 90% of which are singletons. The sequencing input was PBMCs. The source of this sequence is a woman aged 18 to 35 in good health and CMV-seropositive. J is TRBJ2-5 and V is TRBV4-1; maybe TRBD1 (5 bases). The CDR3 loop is CASSQQGTAQTQYF. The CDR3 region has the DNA TGCGCCAGCAGCCAACAGGGTACGGCGCAGACCCAGTACTTC.